This T cell receptor beta chain is drawn from a study of graft-versus-host responses after intestinal transplantation. Study information: Recipients got multivisceral, liver-intestinal, or isolated intestinal transplants. The recipients all started with anti-thymocyte globulin induction and then took tacrolimus and steroids for three to four years.

As regards this clone: Its antigen is currently unknown.

Libraries were prepared by immunoSEQ multiplex PCR; TCRdb keeps only in-frame clonotypes and omits some of them. The sample has approximately 85,000 clones, around 93% seen once; the top ten hold around 1.2%. The V segment lost 3 bases and the J segment 5 bases; nucleotides outside the gene matches: 16. Germline assignment: CDR1 KGHSH and CDR2 LQKENI. The CDR3 is 19 residues long. The TCR sequence derives from a human donor who was the organ donor for an intestinal transplant. The input for sequencing was unstimulated CD8+ T cells sorted from spleen or lymph node cells, taken before transplant. V gene TRBV18 combines with J gene TRBJ2-7; TRBD2 matches at 13 bases. The CDR3 loop reads CASSPLPGTSGDLKDEQYF. CDR3 coding DNA: TGTGCCAGCTCACCCCTCCCCGGGACTAGCGGGGACCTGAAGGACGAGCAGTACTTC. Complete variable domain (other parts from reference TRBV18 and TRBJ2-7): NAGVMQNPRHLVRRRGQEARLRCSPMKGHSHVYWYRQLPEEGLKFMVYLQKENIIDESGMPKERFSAEFPKEGPSILRIQQVVRGDSAAYFCASSPLPGTSGDLKDEQYFGPGTRLTVT.